The 9 T cell receptor beta chains below all came from one sample that was sequenced in a study of spatial heterogeneity in lung cancer (dated by TCRdb to the late 2010s). The meaning of the sample's time point label: blood at routine non-recurrence follow-up after resection. Whole RNA extracted from tumor and nontumor lung tissue, or from cryopreserved PBMC samples, was used for TCR sequencing without cell sorting. Library prep was done by 5' RACE. Sequencing was performed on a NextSeq 500. TCRdb reprocessing: public reads trimmed at Q25 with fastp, clones called with MiXCR, in-frame beta chains kept. Identical CDR3 protein sequences are pooled into one entry, listed with their most common genes and DNA. The table for this sample lists roughly 120,000 distinct CDR3 sequences; about 12% of them were counted only once. The top ten constitute roughly 17% of the sample. Source: PBMCs, taken at follow-up. These receptors came from a male donor with early-stage non-small cell lung cancer.

This clonotype has only a few counts. The chain joins TRBV5-6 to TRBJ2-7, with D unresolved. The germline V gene has CDR1 SGHDT and CDR2 YYEEEE. The CDR3 runs to 13 residues. Trimming cost V 1 base and J 7 bases, with 12 bases left between them. CDR3 sequence (DNA): TGTGCCAGCAGCTTGACTGGGCGCCAAGAGCAGTACTTC. Protein sequence: CASSLTGRQEQYF.

This clonotype was seen ten or more times. The chain combines TRBV6-6 with TRBJ1-4; possibly TRBD1 for D (5 bases). V lost 7 bases, J lost 5 bases, and 17 bases lay in between. The CDR3 extends over 15 amino acids. Germline loops: CDR1 MNHNY, CDR2 SVGAGI (reference sequence). The CDR3 sequence is CASKIGTVLNEKLFF. The CDR3 DNA reads as TGTGCCAGCAAAATCGGGACGGTATTAAATGAAAAACTGTTTTTT.

There are many counts of this clonotype. The CDR3 sequence: CASSLAGGGTDTQYF. The CDR3 region has the DNA TGCGCCAGCAGCTTGGCCGGTGGCGGCACAGATACGCAGTATTTT. This chain links TRBV5-1 with TRBJ2-3; D not certain. V gave up 0 bases and J gave up 1 base, with 9 bases separating them. The CDR3 runs to 15 residues. CDR1 and CDR2 (germline): SGHRS, YFSETQ.

The V and J genes are TRBV5-1 and TRBJ2-7; 8 nucleotides match TRBD1. The CDR3 runs to 14 residues. CDR1 is SGHRS, CDR2 YFSETQ, per germline. Trimming cost V 5 bases and J 0 bases; bases outside gene matches: 4. The CDR3 here is CASRGQAGSYEQYF. The CDR3 DNA sequence: TGCGCCAGCAGGGGACAGGCGGGCTCCTACGAGCAGTACTTC.

In its sample, this clonotype was seen many times. The chain is built from TRBV6-5 and TRBJ1-2; D is unclear. CDR3 length equals 12 residues. V was shortened by 8 bases and J by 6 bases, with 13 bases between the two germline ends. Germline CDR1 MNHEY, CDR2 SVGAGI. CDR3 residues: CASHSPQHGYTF. For the CDR3, the DNA is TGTGCCAGCCATAGCCCACAACATGGCTACACCTTC.

This clonotype appeared many times. The rearrangement joins TRBV9 to TRBJ2-5; TRBD1 is a possible D gene (6 bases). Trimming took off 3 bases at V and 6 bases at J, with 12 bases between the two ends. Looked up from germline, CDR1 is SGDLS and CDR2 is YYNGEE. This CDR3 has 13 amino acids. Here the CDR3 DNA reads TGTGCCAGCAGCGGGGACACCCCCCAGACCCAGTACTTC. Its protein is CASSGDTPQTQYF.

This clonotype was recorded many times. The V and J genes are TRBV7-2 and TRBJ2-1; D possibly corresponds to TRBD2 (5 bases). This CDR3 region has 17 residues. The V end lost 2 bases, the J end lost 8 bases, and 22 bases lay between the germline ends. Germline V gene lookup returns CDR1 SGHTA and CDR2 FQGNSA. The CDR3 DNA follows: TGTGCCAGCAGCTTAATAGGAGGCTCTCCCCCGCAGCATGAGCAGTTCTTC. Protein sequence: CASSLIGGSPPQHEQFF.

This clonotype was detected a few times. The chain combines TRBV5-1 with TRBJ2-2, with D uncertain. V shed 3 bases and J shed 4 bases, with 16 bases lying between them. The CDR3 covers 16 residues. Germline CDR1 SGHRS, CDR2 YFSETQ. CDR3 DNA: TGCGCCAGCAGCTGGGCCCTCGGGTCGTCCACCGGGGAGCTGTTTTTT. As protein: CASSWALGSSTGELFF. The full variable domain, in which reference TRBV5-1 and TRBJ2-2 provide the parts outside the CDR3, is KAGVTQTPRYLIKTRGQQVTLSCSPISGHRSVSWYQQTPGQGLQFLFEYFSETQRNKGNFPGRFSGRQFSNSRSEMNVSTLELGDSALYLCASSWALGSSTGELFFGEGSRLTVL.

In this sample, this clonotype turned up many times. The chain uses TRBV4-2 and TRBJ2-2, with D possibly being TRBD1 (5 bases). The CDR3 loop spans 16 amino acids. The V gene's germline CDR1 is LGHNA and CDR2 YNFKEQ. V gave up 0 bases and J gave up 4 bases, with 12 bases separating them. CDR3 residues: CASSQEGVGVTGELFF. The CDR3 DNA is TGTGCCAGCAGCCAAGAAGGGGTAGGCGTCACCGGGGAGCTGTTTTTT.